The 11 T cell receptor beta chains listed next were all sequenced from one sample in a study of blood T cell repertoires in COVID-19. Assay used: immunoSEQ multiplex PCR; TCRdb lists only in-frame clones, some missing. Among 140,000 to 150,000 clones listed, approximately 80% were seen once. The specimen was peripheral blood. The receptors come from a man aged 55-75 years with active or convalescent COVID-19.

The rearrangement links TRBV5-6 to TRBJ2-7; a possible D gene is TRBD2 (5 bases). V lost 4 bases and J lost 3, with 17 bases in between. Looked up from germline, CDR1 is SGHDT and CDR2 is YYEEEE. The CDR3 spans 15 residues. As DNA, the CDR3 is TGTGCCAGCAGCAATTTAGGGAGATCCCTCTACGAGCAGTACTTC. Its protein is CASSNLGRSLYEQYF.

This chain connects TRBV6-2 or TRBV6-3 to TRBJ1-6; TRBD1 agrees at 9 bases. Trimming cost V 6 bases and J 7 bases; bases outside gene matches: 10. Germline CDR1 and CDR2: MNHEY and SVGEGT. This CDR3 region has 16 residues. In DNA, the CDR3 is TGTGCCAGCAGCCTCCGGGACAGGGTTTGGAATTCACCCCTCCACTTT. Protein: CASSLRDRVWNSPLHF.

The genes are TRBV24-1 and TRBJ2-3, with TRBD2 matching over 11 bases. Germline assignment: CDR1 KGHDR and CDR2 SFDVKD. The length of the CDR3 is 18 residues. Germline trimming cut 4 bases from V and 5 bases from J; bases unmatched to any gene: 13. The CDR3 loop is CATSDPNSGRAQGDTQYF. CDR3 bases: TGTGCCACCAGTGACCCCAATAGCGGGAGGGCCCAAGGAGATACGCAGTATTTT.

The rearrangement joins TRBV4-1 to TRBJ1-2; the D gene is possibly TRBD1 (6 bases). The CDR3 is 14 amino acids. Germline loops: CDR1 MGHRA, CDR2 YSYEKL. The V end was cut by 5 bases, the J end by 6 bases, with 16 bases between. CDR3 bases: TGCGCCAGCAGCTTTCGTTCAGGGGATGATGGCTACACCTTC. Residues: CASSFRSGDDGYTF.

This sequence joins TRBV24-1 and TRBJ2-5, with 7 bases fitting TRBD1. The CDR3 spans 14 residues. The ends lost 4 bases at V and 1 base at J; junction bases unmatched: 2. The germline V gene has CDR1 KGHDR and CDR2 SFDVKD. This CDR3 is CATSETGRQETQYF. In DNA, the CDR3 is TGTGCCACCAGTGAGACAGGGCGCCAAGAGACCCAGTACTTC.

CDR3 sequence: CASSLTANTEAFF. The DNA for the CDR3 is TGTGCCAGCAGCCTGACAGCGAACACTGAAGCTTTCTTT. The gene calls are TRBV27 and TRBJ1-1, with a weak D call TRBD1 (5 bases). Germline V gene sequence: CDR1 MNHEY, CDR2 SMNVEV (reference sequence). The V and J ends lost 6 bases and 1 base respectively, with 9 bases between them. The CDR3 loop spans 13 amino acids.

The chain links TRBV28 to TRBJ2-7; TRBD1 matches at 7 bases. The CDR3 covers 17 residues. Losses at the gene ends were 6 bases for V and 2 bases for J; bases not matched to a gene: 16. Germline lookup yields CDR1 MDHEN and CDR2 SYDVKM. The CDR3 loop is CASRPDRPIPQPYEQYF. CDR3 DNA sequence: TGTGCCAGCAGGCCGGACAGGCCGATTCCCCAACCCTACGAGCAGTACTTC.

This clone turned up a few times. This sequence joins TRBV5-6 and TRBJ1-5; 7 bases match TRBD1. The germline V gene encodes CDR1 SGHDT and CDR2 YYEEEE. The CDR3 contains 18 residues. Trimming removed 4 bases from V and 3 bases from J; junction bases left unmatched: 16. In DNA form, the CDR3 reads TGTGCCAGCAGCCGACTAAAAGACAGGGTAATAATCAATCAGCCCCAGCATTTT. It translates to CASSRLKDRVIINQPQHF.

The V call is TRBV9, the J call TRBJ1-3, with D maybe TRBD1 (6 bases). The germline CDR1 and CDR2 sequences are SGDLS and YYNGEE. This CDR3 comprises 14 residues. The germline V and J ends were trimmed by 3 bases and 6 bases, with 13 bases remaining between them. CDR3 residues: CASSGQDLQNTIYF. The CDR3 DNA follows: TGTGCCAGCAGCGGACAGGATCTGCAAAACACCATATATTTT.

DNA of the CDR3: TGTGCCAGCAGCTTAGCGGGAGGGCGTGGCACAGATACGCAGTATTTT. Its translation: CASSLAGGRGTDTQYF. The rearrangement links TRBV7-2 to TRBJ2-3, with 7 bases fitting TRBD2. After removal of 0 bases from V and 1 base from J, the junction contained 4 bases not matched to a gene. This CDR3 comprises 16 residues. Germline-derived CDR1 and CDR2 are SGHTA and FQGNSA.

This sequence joins TRBV29-1 and TRBJ2-3; D call uncertain. CDR1 is SQVTM and CDR2 is ANQGSEA in the germline V gene. Trimming stripped 6 bases from V and 2 bases from J, with 15 bases between. This CDR3 has 14 residues. DNA for the CDR3: TGCAGCGTGGGTCCAGCCAGCGCCACAGATACGCAGTATTTT. Translated, it gives CSVGPASATDTQYF.